This T cell receptor (beta chain) is drawn from a study of T cell responses to AZD1222 COVID-19 vaccine. Second-dose intervals of approximately 4 or approximately 12 weeks were pooled. Study-level points and caveats: Only after the peak T cell response were repertoires sampled. White British people made up most donors, females outnumbered males, and clonal diversity was possibly underestimated.

Profiled with immunoSEQ multiplex PCR; TCRdb holds only in-frame clones, not every one. The sample has about 200,000 clones; 85% to 95% are singletons. On this clone itself: The antigen remains unidentified.

This clonotype was sampled from an adult who received the AZD1222 COVID-19 vaccine. The sample here was peripheral blood, taken 28 days after the second AZD1222 dose.

CDR3 bases: TGTGCCAGCAGCTTGGAGGGATACGAGCAGTACTTC. Protein: CASSLEGYEQYF. V usage is TRBV5-5 and J usage is TRBJ2-7, with D unresolved. V dropped 0 bases and J dropped 4 bases, with 5 bases sitting between them. Germline CDR1 and CDR2: SGHKS and YYEKEE (reference sequence). The CDR3 contains 12 residues.